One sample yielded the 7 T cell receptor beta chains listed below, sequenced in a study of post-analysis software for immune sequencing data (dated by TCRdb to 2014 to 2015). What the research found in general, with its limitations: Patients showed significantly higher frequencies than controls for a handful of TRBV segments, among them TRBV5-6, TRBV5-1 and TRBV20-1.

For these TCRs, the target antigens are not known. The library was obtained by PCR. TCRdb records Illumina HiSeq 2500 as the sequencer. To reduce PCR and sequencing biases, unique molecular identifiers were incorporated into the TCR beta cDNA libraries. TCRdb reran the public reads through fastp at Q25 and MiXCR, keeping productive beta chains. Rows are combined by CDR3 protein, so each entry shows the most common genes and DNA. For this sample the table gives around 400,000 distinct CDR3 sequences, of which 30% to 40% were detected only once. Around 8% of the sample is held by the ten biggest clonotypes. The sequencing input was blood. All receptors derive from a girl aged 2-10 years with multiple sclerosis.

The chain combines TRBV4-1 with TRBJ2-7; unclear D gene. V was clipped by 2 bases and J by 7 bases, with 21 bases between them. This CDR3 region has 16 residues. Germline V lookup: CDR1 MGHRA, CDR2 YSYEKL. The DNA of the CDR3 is TGCGCCAGCAGCCAAAGTTACGCGGTAGGGCAAGGTGAGCAGTACTTC. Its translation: CASSQSYAVGQGEQYF.

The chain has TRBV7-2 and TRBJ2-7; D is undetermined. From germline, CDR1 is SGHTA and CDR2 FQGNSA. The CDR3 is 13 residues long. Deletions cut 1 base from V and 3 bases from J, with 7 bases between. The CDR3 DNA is TGTGCCAGCAGCTTAGGTGGGGACTACGAGCAGTACTTC. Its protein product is CASSLGGDYEQYF.

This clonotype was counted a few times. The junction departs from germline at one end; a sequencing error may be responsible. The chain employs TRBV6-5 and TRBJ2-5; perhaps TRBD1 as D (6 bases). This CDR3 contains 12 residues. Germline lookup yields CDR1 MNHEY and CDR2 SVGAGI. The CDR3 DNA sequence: TGTGCCAGCGGGGGCGGACAAGAGGCCCAGTACTTC. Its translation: CASGGGQEAQYF.

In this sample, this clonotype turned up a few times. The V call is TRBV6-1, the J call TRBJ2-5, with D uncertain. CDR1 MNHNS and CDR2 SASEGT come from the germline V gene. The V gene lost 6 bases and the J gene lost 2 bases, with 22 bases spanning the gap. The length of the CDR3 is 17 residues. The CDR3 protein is CASRKDWVAASQETQYF. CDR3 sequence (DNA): TGTGCCAGCAGGAAGGATTGGGTCGCTGCCAGTCAAGAGACCCAGTACTTC.

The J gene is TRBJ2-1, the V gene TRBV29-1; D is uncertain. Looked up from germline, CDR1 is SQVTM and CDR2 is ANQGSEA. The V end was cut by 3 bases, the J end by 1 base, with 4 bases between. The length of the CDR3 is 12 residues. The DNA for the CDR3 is TGCAGCGTTGACACTTCCTACAATGAGCAGTTCTTC. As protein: CSVDTSYNEQFF.

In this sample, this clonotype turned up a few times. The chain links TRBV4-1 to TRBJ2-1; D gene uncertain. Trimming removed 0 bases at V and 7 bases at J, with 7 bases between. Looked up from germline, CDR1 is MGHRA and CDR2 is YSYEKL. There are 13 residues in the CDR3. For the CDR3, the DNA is TGCGCCAGCAGCCAAGACCTGGTGAATGAGCAGTTCTTC. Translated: CASSQDLVNEQFF.

The CDR3 DNA is TGTGCCAGCAGTTTAAGGCAGGGGGGGATGAGCAATCAGCCCCAGCATTTT. This codes for CASSLRQGGMSNQPQHF. The rearrangement joins TRBV27 to TRBJ1-5, with TRBD1 identical over 7 bases. This CDR3 has 17 amino acids. V was pared by 2 bases and J by 1 base, with 8 bases of the junction left unmatched. Germline V gene data show CDR1 as MNHEY and CDR2 as SMNVEV (reference sequence).